These 13 T cell receptor beta chains came from one sample sequenced in a study of T cell repertoires in cytomegalovirus infection. TCRdb re-called the reads with MiXCR, one entry per CDR3 protein. The sample contains about 89,000 distinct CDR3 sequences, roughly 29% of which appear only once. No antigen has been assigned to these receptors. Sequences were derived from CD8+ T cells from cultured PBMCs, sampled from culture after CMV antigen stimulation. All receptors derive from a human donor in good health (CMV status not recorded). Some clones in this sample may be carry-over from other donors' samples.

The genes are TRBV7-3 and TRBJ1-2; 10 bases line up with TRBD1. There are 15 residues in the CDR3. Germline V gives CDR1 SGHTA, CDR2 FQGTGA. V lost 5 bases and J lost 8; bases outside the gene matches: 11. CDR3 sequence (DNA): TGTGCCAGCAGCCCACCGGGACAGGGGATTCTCGGCTACACCTTC. Translating it yields CASSPPGQGILGYTF.

Written as DNA, the CDR3 is TGTGCCAGCAGTTACTCCCGGACTAGCGGGGGGGACTACAATGAGCAGTTCTTC. Amino acids: CASSYSRTSGGDYNEQFF. This rearrangement joins TRBV6-2 or TRBV6-3 to TRBJ2-1; 15 bases fit TRBD2. Trimming cost V 0 bases and J 3 bases; bases outside gene matches: 3. CDR1 and CDR2 (germline): MNHEY, SVGEGT. The CDR3 covers 18 residues.

The chain couples TRBV5-4 to TRBJ2-7, with TRBD1 identical over 8 bases. Germline V lookup: CDR1 SGHNT, CDR2 YYREEE (reference sequence). The V segment lost 0 bases and the J segment 6 bases; nucleotides outside the gene matches: 5. The CDR3 runs to 14 residues. The CDR3, as DNA: TGTGCCAGCAGCTTGGGGGGACAGGCGGGCGAGCAGTACTTC. This encodes CASSLGGQAGEQYF. Full variable domain (missing parts from reference TRBV5-4 and TRBJ2-7): ETGVTQSPTHLIKTRGQQVTLRCSSQSGHNTVSWYQQALGQGPQFIFQYYREEENGRGNFPPRFSGLQFPNYSSELNVNALELDDSALYLCASSLGGQAGEQYFGPGTRLTVT.

This clonotype showed up just once. The chain carries TRBV7-6 and TRBJ1-1; 7 bases are a match to TRBD1. Germline CDR1 reads SGHVS; CDR2 reads FNYEAQ. This CDR3 is built from 14 residues. Trimming cost V 5 bases and J 1 base; bases outside gene matches: 4. The DNA for the CDR3 is TGTGCCAGCAGCCCCACAGGGGCGAACACTGAAGCTTTCTTT. Translating gives CASSPTGANTEAFF.

The chain combines TRBV18 with TRBJ2-1; the match to TRBD2 covers 7 bases. This CDR3 has 16 residues. The germline CDR1 and CDR2 sequences are KGHSH and LQKENI. J gave up 5 bases and V 0 bases, and 7 bases lay outside the gene matches. In DNA, the CDR3 is TGTGCCAGCTCACCACCGATCGGGGGGACCAACAATGAGCAGTTCTTC. This sequence encodes CASSPPIGGTNNEQFF.

This clonotype showed up many times. The V call is TRBV3-1, the J call TRBJ1-1; unclear D gene. The germline gives CDR1 LGHDT, CDR2 YNNKEL (reference sequence). CDR3 size: 16 residues. The V end was cut by 3 bases, the J end by 1 base, with 15 bases between. The CDR3 sequence is CASSQESGKSNTEAFF. The CDR3 bases are TGTGCCAGCAGCCAGGAATCAGGAAAATCGAACACTGAAGCTTTCTTT.

Ten or more counts support this clonotype. The genes are TRBV6-1 and TRBJ1-1, with 8 bases fitting TRBD1. Per germline, CDR1 MNHNS and CDR2 SASEGT. With 7 bases clipped from V and 4 bases from J, the junction kept 11 bases outside the gene matches. The CDR3 totals 15 residues. CDR3 region: CASTRAGGVTTEAFF. The CDR3 nucleotides are TGTGCCAGCACCAGAGCAGGGGGCGTCACCACTGAAGCTTTCTTT.

This chain uses TRBV30 with TRBJ1-1, with 9 bases aligning to TRBD1. The ends lost 0 bases at V and 6 bases at J; junction bases unmatched: 8. The CDR3 runs to 15 residues. The germline V gene has CDR1 GTSNPN and CDR2 SVGIG (reference sequence). The DNA for the CDR3 is TGTGCCTGGAGTGTGGGGACAGGGATGAAGGCTGAAGCTTTCTTT. Residues: CAWSVGTGMKAEAFF.

This clonotype was observed at least ten times. The chain couples TRBV7-2 to TRBJ1-2, with D possibly being TRBD1 (6 bases). CDR3 length: 14 amino acids. V shed 1 base and J shed 5 bases, with 11 bases lying between them. CDR1 SGHTA and CDR2 FQGNSA come from the germline V gene. This chain's CDR3 is CASSLDRAWYGYTF. In DNA, the CDR3 is TGTGCCAGCAGCTTAGACAGGGCTTGGTATGGCTACACCTTC.

This clonotype was picked up many times. V gene TRBV12-3 or TRBV12-4 combines with J gene TRBJ2-1; TRBD2 matches at 7 bases. The V segment lost 2 bases and the J segment 0 bases; nucleotides outside the gene matches: 7. The CDR3 consists of 17 residues. As DNA, the CDR3 is TGTGCCAGCAGTTTAAGGGCCAGCGGGATCTCCTACAATGAGCAGTTCTTC. Its protein is CASSLRASGISYNEQFF.

This clonotype came up a few times. The genes are TRBV5-1 and TRBJ2-2; D is uncertain. Trimming shortened V by 2 bases and J by 0 bases, and 5 bases separated the two germline ends. Germline V gene lookup returns CDR1 SGHRS and CDR2 YFSETQ. The CDR3 covers 14 residues. The CDR3 region has the DNA TGCGCCAGCAGCTTTGGGTCGAACACCGGGGAGCTGTTTTTT. It is translated as CASSFGSNTGELFF.

This clonotype was seen more than once but under ten times. The chain employs TRBV6-2 or TRBV6-3 and TRBJ1-1, with unresolved D. The germline V gene encodes CDR1 MNHEY and CDR2 SVGEGT. This CDR3 has 13 residues. V was clipped by 6 bases and J by 3 bases, with 11 bases between them. The CDR3 reads CASRPDGYTEAFF. CDR3 DNA: TGTGCCAGCAGGCCGGACGGATACACTGAAGCTTTCTTT.

The chain joins TRBV7-9 to TRBJ1-5; D gene ambiguous. This CDR3 has 14 amino acids. Per the germline V gene, CDR1 is SEHNR and CDR2 is FQNEAQ (reference sequence). Trimming stripped 5 bases from V and 0 bases from J, with 8 bases between. CDR3 coding DNA: TGTGCCAGCAGCCCGGACGATAGCAATCAGCCCCAGCATTTT. This codes for CASSPDDSNQPQHF.